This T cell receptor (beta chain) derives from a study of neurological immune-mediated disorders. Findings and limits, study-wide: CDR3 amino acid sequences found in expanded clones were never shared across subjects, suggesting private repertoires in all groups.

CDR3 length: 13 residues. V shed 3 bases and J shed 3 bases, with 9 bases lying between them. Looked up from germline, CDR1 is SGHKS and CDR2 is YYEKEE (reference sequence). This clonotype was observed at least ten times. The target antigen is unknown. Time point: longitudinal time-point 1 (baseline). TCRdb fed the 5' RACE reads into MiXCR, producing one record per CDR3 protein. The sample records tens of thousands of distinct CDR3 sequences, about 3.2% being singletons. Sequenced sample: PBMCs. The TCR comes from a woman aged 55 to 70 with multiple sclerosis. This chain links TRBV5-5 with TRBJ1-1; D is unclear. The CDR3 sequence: CASSWLFDTEAFF. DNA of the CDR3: TGTGCCAGCAGCTGGTTATTTGACACTGAAGCTTTCTTT.